Sequencing of this TCR beta chain was carried out in a study of T cells of healthy individuals (dated by TCRdb to between 2017 and 2018). At least ten counts were recorded for this clonotype. The target of this receptor is not known. It has no much larger one-base neighbor in the sample; base qualities were not kept. The CDR3 sequence holds 17 residues, the cysteine and phenylalanine included. Of all the DNA, just the CDR3 is kept, 51 bases in frame from base 1. A distance of 24 bases separates the germline ends of V and J, which lose 3 bases and 10 bases respectively. CDR1 is given as LGHNA and CDR2 as YNFKEQ, both from the germline V gene. The method behind the library was 5' RACE. The data were produced on an Illumina MiSeq. Using fastp at Q25 and MiXCR, TCRdb reprocessed the public reads and kept productive beta chains. CDR3 protein duplicates are merged, each entry listing the most common genes and DNA. Recorded for this sample are around 63,000 distinct CDR3 sequences; around 15% of them occurred a single time. Approximately 4.6% of the sample comes from the top ten.

The source is a human donor in good health. The V gene is TRBV4-2 and the J gene is TRBJ1-4; TRBD1 might be the D gene, on 6 matching bases. The nucleotide sequence reads TGTGCCAGCAGCCAGTCAATAGGGGGACAAAAAGAGGGAAAACTGTTTTTT. The translation is CASSQSIGGQKEGKLFF.